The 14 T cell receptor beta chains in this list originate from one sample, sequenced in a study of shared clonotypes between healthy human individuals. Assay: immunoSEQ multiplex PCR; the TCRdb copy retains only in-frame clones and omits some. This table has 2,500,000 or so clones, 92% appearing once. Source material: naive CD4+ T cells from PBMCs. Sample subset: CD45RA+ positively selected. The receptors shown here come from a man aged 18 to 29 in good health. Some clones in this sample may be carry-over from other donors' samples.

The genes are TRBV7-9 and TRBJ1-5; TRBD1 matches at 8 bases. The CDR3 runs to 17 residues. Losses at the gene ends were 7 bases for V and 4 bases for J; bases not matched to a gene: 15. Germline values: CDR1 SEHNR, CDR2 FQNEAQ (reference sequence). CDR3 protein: CASNFSLGRGLNQPQHF. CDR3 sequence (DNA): TGTGCCAGCAACTTTAGCTTGGGCAGGGGGCTTAATCAGCCCCAGCATTTT. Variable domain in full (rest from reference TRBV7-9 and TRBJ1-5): DTGVSQNPRHKITKRGQNVTFRCDPISEHNRLYWYRQTLGQGPEFLTYFQNEAQLEKSRLLSDRFSAERPKGSFSTLEIQRTEQGDSAMYLCASNFSLGRGLNQPQHFGDGTRLSIL.

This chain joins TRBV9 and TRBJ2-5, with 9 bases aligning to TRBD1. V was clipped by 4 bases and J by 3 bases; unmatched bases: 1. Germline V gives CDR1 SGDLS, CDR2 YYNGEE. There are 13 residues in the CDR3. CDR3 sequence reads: CASSRTGEETQYF. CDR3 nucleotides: TGTGCCAGCAGCCGGACAGGGGAAGAGACCCAGTACTTC.

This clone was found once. CDR3 sequence: CASSGGGLAGVDRYEQYF. The CDR3 DNA follows: TGCGCCAGCAGCGGCGGGGGACTAGCGGGAGTGGACCGGTACGAGCAGTACTTC. The rearrangement uses TRBV5-1 and TRBJ2-7, with TRBD2 matching 14 bases. The CDR3 is 18 residues long. Germline lookup yields CDR1 SGHRS and CDR2 YFSETQ. V shed 4 bases and J 4 bases; nucleotides not matched to a gene: 13.

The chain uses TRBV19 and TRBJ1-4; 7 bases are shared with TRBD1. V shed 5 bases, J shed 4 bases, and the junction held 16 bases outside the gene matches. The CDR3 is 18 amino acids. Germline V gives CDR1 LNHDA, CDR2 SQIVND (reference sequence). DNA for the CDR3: TGTGCCAGTAGTGCGGGACAGTCACCCAGAACATTTAATGAAAAACTGTTTTTT. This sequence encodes CASSAGQSPRTFNEKLFF.

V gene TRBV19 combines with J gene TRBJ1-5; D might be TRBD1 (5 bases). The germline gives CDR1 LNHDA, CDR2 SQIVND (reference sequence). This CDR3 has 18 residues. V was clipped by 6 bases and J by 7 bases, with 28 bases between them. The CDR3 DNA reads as TGTGCCAGTAGCCTAGCTAGGGGTCAGGGACGACCCGGGCAGCCCCAGCATTTT. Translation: CASSLARGQGRPGQPQHF. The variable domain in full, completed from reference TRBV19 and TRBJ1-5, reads DGGITQSPKYLFRKEGQNVTLSCEQNLNHDAMYWYRQDPGQGLRLIYYSQIVNDFQKGDIAEGYSVSREKKESFPLTVTSAQKNPTAFYLCASSLARGQGRPGQPQHFGDGTRLSIL.

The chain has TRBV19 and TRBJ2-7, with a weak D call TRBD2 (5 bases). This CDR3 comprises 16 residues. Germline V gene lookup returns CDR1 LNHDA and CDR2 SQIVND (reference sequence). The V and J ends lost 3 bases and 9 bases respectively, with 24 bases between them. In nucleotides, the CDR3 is TGTGCCAGTAGTATGATCTTCGGACTGAGAGACTTATGGCAGTACTTC. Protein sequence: CASSMIFGLRDLWQYF.

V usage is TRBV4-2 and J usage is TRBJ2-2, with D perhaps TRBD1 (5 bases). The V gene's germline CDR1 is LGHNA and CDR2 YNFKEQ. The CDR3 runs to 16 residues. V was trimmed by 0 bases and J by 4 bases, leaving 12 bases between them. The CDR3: CASSQDLGPTTGELFF. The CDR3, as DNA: TGTGCCAGCAGCCAAGATTTGGGGCCGACCACCGGGGAGCTGTTTTTT.

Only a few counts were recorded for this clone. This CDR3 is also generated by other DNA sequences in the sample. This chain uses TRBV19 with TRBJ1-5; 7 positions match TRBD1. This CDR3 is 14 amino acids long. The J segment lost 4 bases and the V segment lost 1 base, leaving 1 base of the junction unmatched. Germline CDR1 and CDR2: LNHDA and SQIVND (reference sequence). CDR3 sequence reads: CASSIVRGNQPQHF. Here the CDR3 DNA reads TGTGCCAGTAGTATAGTCAGGGGGAATCAGCCCCAGCATTTT.

The CDR3 protein is CASSFGRVAEAFF. CDR3 sequence (DNA): TGTGCCAGCAGTTTCGGCAGGGTCGCTGAAGCTTTCTTT. V gene TRBV28 combines with J gene TRBJ1-1; possible D gene TRBD1, 5 bases. Between the trimmed V and J ends, which lost 3 bases and 6 bases, there was a span of 11 bases. The CDR3 length is 13 residues. CDR1 is MDHEN and CDR2 is SYDVKM in the germline V gene.

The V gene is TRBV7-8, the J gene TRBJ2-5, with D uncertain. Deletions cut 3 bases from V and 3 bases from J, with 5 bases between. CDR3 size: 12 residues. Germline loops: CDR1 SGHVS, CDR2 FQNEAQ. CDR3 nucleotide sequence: TGTGCCAGCAGCTTGACGGAAGAGACCCAGTACTTC. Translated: CASSLTEETQYF. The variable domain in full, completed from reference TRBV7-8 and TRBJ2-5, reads GAGVSQSPRYKVAKRGQDVALRCDPISGHVSLFWYQQALGQGPEFLTYFQNEAQLDKSGLPSDRFFAERPEGSVSTLKIQRTQQEDSAVYLCASSLTEETQYFGPGTRLLVL.

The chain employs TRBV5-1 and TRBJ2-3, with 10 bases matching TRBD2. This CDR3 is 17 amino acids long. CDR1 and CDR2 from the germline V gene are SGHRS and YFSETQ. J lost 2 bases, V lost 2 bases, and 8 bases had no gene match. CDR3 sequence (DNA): TGCGCCAGCAGCTTCTTAAGCGGGAGGGCCATCACAGATACGCAGTATTTT. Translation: CASSFLSGRAITDTQYF.

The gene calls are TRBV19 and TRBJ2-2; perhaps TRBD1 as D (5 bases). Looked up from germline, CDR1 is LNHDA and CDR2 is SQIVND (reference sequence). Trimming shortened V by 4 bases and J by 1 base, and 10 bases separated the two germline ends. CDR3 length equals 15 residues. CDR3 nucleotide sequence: TGTGCCAGTAGTAGACAGATTCTGAACACCGGGGAGCTGTTTTTT. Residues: CASSRQILNTGELFF.

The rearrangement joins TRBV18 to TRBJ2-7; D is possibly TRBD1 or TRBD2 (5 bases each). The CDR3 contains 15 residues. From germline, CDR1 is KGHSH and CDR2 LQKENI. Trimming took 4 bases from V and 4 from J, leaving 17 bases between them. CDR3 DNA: TGTGCCAGCTCACAGAGGGACGGTCCCCTATACGAGCAGTACTTC. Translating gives CASSQRDGPLYEQYF.

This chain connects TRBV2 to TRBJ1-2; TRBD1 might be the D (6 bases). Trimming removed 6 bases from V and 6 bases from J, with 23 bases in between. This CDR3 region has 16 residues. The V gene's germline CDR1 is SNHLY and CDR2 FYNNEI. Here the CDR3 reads CASSQTGGTLGNGYTF. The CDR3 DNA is TGTGCCAGCAGCCAAACGGGGGGGACACTTGGGAATGGCTACACCTTC.